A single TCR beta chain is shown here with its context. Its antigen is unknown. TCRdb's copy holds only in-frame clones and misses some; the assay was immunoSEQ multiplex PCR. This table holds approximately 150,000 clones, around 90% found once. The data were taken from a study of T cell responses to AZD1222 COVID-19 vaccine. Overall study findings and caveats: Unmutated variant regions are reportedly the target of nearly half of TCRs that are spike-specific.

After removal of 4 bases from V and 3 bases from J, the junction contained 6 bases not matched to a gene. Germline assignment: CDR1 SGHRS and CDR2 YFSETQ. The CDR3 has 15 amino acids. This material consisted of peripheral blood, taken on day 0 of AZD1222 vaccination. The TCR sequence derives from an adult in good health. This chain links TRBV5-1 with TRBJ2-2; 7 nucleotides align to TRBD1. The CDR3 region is CASSATGKYTGELFF. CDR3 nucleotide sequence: TGCGCCAGCAGCGCGACAGGGAAGTACACCGGGGAGCTGTTTTTT.